The sequence of this T cell receptor beta chain was determined in a study of cytomegalovirus exposure and HLA in healthy donors. Amplification used 60 Vbeta primers and 13 Jbeta primers. Here immunoSEQ multiplex PCR was the method, and the copy in TCRdb shows in-frame clones only, minus some. This table holds about 180,000 clones, roughly 76% found once. This clone has a single count. The CDR3 spans 13 residues. V lost 3 bases and J lost 9, with 15 bases in between. Germline-derived CDR1 and CDR2 are GTSNPN and SVGIG (reference sequence). The receptor was isolated from a woman between 18 and 30 years old in good health and CMV-seropositive. The sample was PBMCs. V and J are TRBV30 and TRBJ1-5; weak D call: TRBD1 (5 bases). This chain's CDR3 is CAWSAQGLGPQHF. The CDR3 DNA follows: TGTGCCTGGAGCGCGCAGGGTCTCGGGCCCCAGCATTTT.